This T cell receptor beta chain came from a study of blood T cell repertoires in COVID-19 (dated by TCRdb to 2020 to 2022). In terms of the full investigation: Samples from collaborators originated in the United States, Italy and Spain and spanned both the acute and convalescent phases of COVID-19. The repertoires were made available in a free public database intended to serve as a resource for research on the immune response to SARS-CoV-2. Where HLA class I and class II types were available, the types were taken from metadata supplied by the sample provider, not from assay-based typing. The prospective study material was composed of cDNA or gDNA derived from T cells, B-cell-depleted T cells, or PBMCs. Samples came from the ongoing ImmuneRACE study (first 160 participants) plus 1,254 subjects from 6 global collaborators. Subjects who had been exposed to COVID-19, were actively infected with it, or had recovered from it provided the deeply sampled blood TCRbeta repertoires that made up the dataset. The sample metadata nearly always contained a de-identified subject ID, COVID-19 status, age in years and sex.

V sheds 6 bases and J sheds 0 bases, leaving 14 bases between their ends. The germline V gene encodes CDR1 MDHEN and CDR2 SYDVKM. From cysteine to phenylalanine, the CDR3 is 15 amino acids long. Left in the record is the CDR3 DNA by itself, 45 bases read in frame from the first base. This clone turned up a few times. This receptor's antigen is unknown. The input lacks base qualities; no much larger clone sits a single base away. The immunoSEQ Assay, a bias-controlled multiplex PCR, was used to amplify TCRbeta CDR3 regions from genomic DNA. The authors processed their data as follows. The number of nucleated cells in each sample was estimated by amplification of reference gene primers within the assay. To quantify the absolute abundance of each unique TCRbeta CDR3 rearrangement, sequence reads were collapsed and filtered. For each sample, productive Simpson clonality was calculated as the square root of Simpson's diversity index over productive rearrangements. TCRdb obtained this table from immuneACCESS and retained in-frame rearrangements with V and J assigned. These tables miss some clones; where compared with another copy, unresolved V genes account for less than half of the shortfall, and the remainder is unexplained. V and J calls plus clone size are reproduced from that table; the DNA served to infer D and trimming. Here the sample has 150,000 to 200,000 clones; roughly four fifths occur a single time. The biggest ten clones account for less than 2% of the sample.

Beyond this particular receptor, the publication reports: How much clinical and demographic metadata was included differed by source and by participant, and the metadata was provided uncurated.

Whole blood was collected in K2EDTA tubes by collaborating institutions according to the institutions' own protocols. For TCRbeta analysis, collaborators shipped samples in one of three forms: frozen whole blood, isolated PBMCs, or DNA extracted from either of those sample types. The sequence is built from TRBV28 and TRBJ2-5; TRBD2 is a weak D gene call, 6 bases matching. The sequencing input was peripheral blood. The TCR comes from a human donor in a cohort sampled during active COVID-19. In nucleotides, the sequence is TGTGCCAGCAGCGGCGGGACTGGGTACCAAGAGACCCAGTACTTC. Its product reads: CASSGGTGYQETQYF.